This T cell receptor beta chain was retrieved from a study of blood T cells in healthy people across ages. With 0 bases removed from V and 7 bases from J, the gap between germline ends came to 10 bases. Germline V gives CDR1 DFQATT, CDR2 SNEGSKA (reference sequence). This CDR3 contains 14 residues. Primed by a sample-barcoded 5' primer and a J-beta primer mix, a second PCR proceeded for 7 to 11 cycles. TCRdb called the 5' RACE reads again in MiXCR, with one record for every CDR3 protein. Counted here are just under 750,000 distinct CDR3 sequences, 22% occurring once; the ten biggest clones make up about 20%. About this clonotype itself: This CDR3 fails to terminate in the conserved phenylalanine or tryptophan, so it likely reflects a read error.

The V and J genes are TRBV20-1 and TRBJ1-6; the D is unclear. The sequencing input was blood. The clonotype comes from a man aged 65 to 85 in good health. This CDR3 reads CSAREPQGNSPLHL. The CDR3 region has the DNA TGCAGTGCTAGAGAGCCCCAAGGGAATTCACCCCTCCACTTA.